The TCR beta chain under discussion was sequenced for a study of neurological immune-mediated disorders. Template-switch 5'RACE cDNA synthesis added a 10-nucleotide unique molecular identifier. Every sequencing run drew on 15-18 subjects and yielded over 190 million TCR-beta sequences. One entry per CDR3 protein, called by TCRdb with MiXCR from the 5' RACE reads. This sample has under 90,000 distinct CDR3 sequences, with 10% found just once. After removal of 0 bases from V and 8 bases from J, the junction contained 11 bases not matched to a gene. The CDR3 spans 15 residues. In germline, CDR1 is DFQATT, CDR2 SNEGSKA (reference sequence). The unsorted libraries had their origin in 2 million PBMCs stored at -80 C. Findings and caveats of the study: The greatest TCR clonal expansion appeared in HTLV-1-associated myelopathy and the smallest, falling below healthy controls, in multiple sclerosis.

Comment on this clonotype: No antigen is known for it.

Sequencing used PBMCs. V is TRBV20-1 and J is TRBJ1-2; TRBD1 agrees at 8 bases. The clonotype comes from a man aged 40-49 years in good health. The CDR3, as DNA: TGCAGTGCTAGAGATCCGCAGGGGGCGCATCGGGGCTACACCTTC. Translation: CSARDPQGAHRGYTF.